Following are 16 T cell receptor beta chains from one sample sequenced in a study of T cells in women clearing cervical HPV infection. Sequencing used immunoSEQ multiplex PCR; TCRdb keeps in-frame clones, though not all of them. The data include 40,000 to 60,000 clones; the top ten clones carry about 1%. The sequenced sample was blood buffy coat. Receptor source: a woman aged 18 to 75 with a cervical HPV16 infection that either progressed to CIN3+ or cleared (not recorded which).

Incomplete CDR3 DNA: TGTGCCAGCCAAGTACAGGGGAGCAATCAGCCG. Residues: CASQVQGSNQP. The complete CDR3 protein is CASQVQGSNQPQYF. The rearrangement joins TRBV2 to TRBJ2-3; TRBD1 agrees at 7 bases. The CDR3 end lies 3 residues beyond the end of the read and is filled in from the germline J gene. CDR3 size: 14 residues. The germline V gene encodes CDR1 SNHLY and CDR2 FYNNEI.

Turning to this clone: The read comes to an end 3 residues before the CDR3 does, leaving the germline J gene to fill in the end. The chain recombines TRBV20-1 with TRBJ2-1; TRBD2 aligns across 8 bases. V trimming: 3 bases; J trimming: 7 bases; junction bases outside the gene matches: 14. Germline values: CDR1 DFQATT, CDR2 SNEGSKA (reference sequence). This CDR3 is 16 amino acids long. The CDR3 DNA, read in part, is TGCAGTGCTAGGGATCTTAGCGGGGTTCATGAGAATGAG. Its protein product is CSARDLSGVHENE. The CDR3 as a whole reads CSARDLSGVHENEQFF.

A word on this clone: The read ends 3 residues early relative to the CDR3; the germline J gene fills the gap. J is TRBJ1-6 and V is TRBV19; 10 bases align to TRBD1. This CDR3 comprises 16 residues. The germline V gene encodes CDR1 LNHDA and CDR2 SQIVND (reference sequence). The V and J ends lost 1 base and 8 bases, in that order; junction bases with no gene match: 5. The CDR3 region is CASSIGGDRGHSPLHF. The part of the CDR3 DNA that was read is TGTGCCAGTAGTATAGGGGGGGACAGGGGTCATTCACCC.

About this clone itself: The read finishes 3 residues shy of the CDR3 end, and the germline J gene is used to complete it. The chain recombines TRBV6-1 with TRBJ1-3; D gene ambiguous. Trimming removed 2 bases at V and 4 bases at J, with 12 bases between. Looked up from germline, CDR1 is MNHNS and CDR2 is SASEGT. This CDR3 is 15 amino acids long. The sequenced CDR3 bases are TGTGCCAGCAGTGAAAAGAGGGCGCTCGGAAACACC. It is translated as CASSEKRALGNT. The complete CDR3 reads CASSEKRALGNTIYF.

On this clone itself: Coverage ceases 3 residues before the CDR3 finishes, and the germline J gene fills in the end. The chain uses TRBV20-1 and TRBJ2-3; 7 bases line up with TRBD1. After removal of 6 bases from V and 1 base from J, the junction contained 10 bases not matched to a gene. The CDR3 has 15 amino acids. The germline V gene has CDR1 DFQATT and CDR2 SNEGSKA (reference sequence). CDR3 DNA (partial): TGCAGTGCCCTGACAGGGAGAACTCGCACAGATACG. It specifies CSALTGRTRTDT. Given in full, the CDR3 is CSALTGRTRTDTQYF.

As to this clone: The sequence runs out 3 residues before the end of the CDR3; the remainder is reconstructed from the germline J gene. The J gene is TRBJ1-1, the V gene TRBV4-1; a weak D match, TRBD1 (6 bases). The germline V gene has CDR1 MGHRA and CDR2 YSYEKL. The germline V and J ends were trimmed by 3 bases and 1 base, with 12 bases remaining between them. The CDR3 length is 15 residues. CDR3 bases read: TGCGCCAGCAGCCAGGTACAGGGACAGAACACTGAA. Translation: CASSQVQGQNTE. The CDR3 in full is CASSQVQGQNTEAFF.

Note on this clone: The CDR3 end is not reached by the read, which stops 3 residues before it; the germline J gene fills it in. The J gene is TRBJ2-1, the V gene TRBV7-2; D is ambiguous. The CDR3 loop spans 14 amino acids. Germline V gives CDR1 SGHTA, CDR2 FQGNSA. Trimming cost V 2 bases and J 5 bases, with 10 bases left between them. The CDR3 region is CASSLLGSHNEQFF. Incomplete CDR3 DNA: TGTGCCAGCAGCTTATTGGGCAGTCACAATGAG.

On this clone itself: Read sequence stops 3 residues before the CDR3 end, and the germline J gene provides the missing end. The chain carries TRBV20-1 and TRBJ2-7, with a weak D call TRBD1 (5 bases). The CDR3 is made up of 12 amino acids. From germline, CDR1 is DFQATT and CDR2 SNEGSKA (reference sequence). With 2 bases removed from V and 2 bases from J, the gap between germline ends came to 7 bases. CDR3 DNA, as far as it was read: TGCAGTGCTAGACAGGGCGCCTACGAG. This sequence encodes CSARQGAYE. The full CDR3 protein is CSARQGAYEQYF.

Note on this clone: The CDR3 extends 3 residues past the end of the read, so its final part is completed from the germline J gene. V gene TRBV20-1 combines with J gene TRBJ2-2; TRBD2 agrees at 7 bases. Trimming took 0 bases from V and 5 from J; bases not matched to a gene: 6. There are 15 residues in the CDR3. CDR1 and CDR2 (germline): DFQATT, SNEGSKA (reference sequence). The CDR3 bases that were read are TGCAGTGCTAGAGATCCTGCGGGGGAGACCGGGGAG. Protein sequence: CSARDPAGETGE. The whole CDR3 sequence reads CSARDPAGETGELFF.

Remarks on this clone: The read comes to an end 3 residues before the CDR3 does, leaving the germline J gene to fill in the end. The rearrangement joins TRBV7-6 to TRBJ1-6, with 9 bases fitting TRBD1. Trimming cost V 8 bases and J 10 bases; bases outside gene matches: 6. This CDR3 spans 13 amino acids. Germline values: CDR1 SGHVS, CDR2 FNYEAQ. The sequenced part of the CDR3 DNA is TGTGCCAGCTCTCGGGACAGGGACTCACCC. It encodes CASSRDRDSP. The CDR3 as a whole reads CASSRDRDSPLHF.

The CDR3 DNA, read in part, is TGTGCCAGCAGCACCGGACTGACTGAAAAA. Residues: CASSTGLTEK. The whole CDR3 region reads CASSTGLTEKLFF. The chain is built from TRBV5-4 and TRBJ1-4; D remains unclear. The read ends 3 residues shy of where the CDR3 ends; the end is completed using the germline J gene. Trimming stripped 4 bases from V and 7 bases from J, with 11 bases between. Germline lookup yields CDR1 SGHNT and CDR2 YYREEE (reference sequence). The length of the CDR3 is 13 residues.

Turning to this clone: The read falls 3 residues short of the CDR3 end, and the missing part is taken from the germline J gene. V is TRBV19 and J is TRBJ2-3, with D unresolved. This CDR3 comprises 14 residues. Germline V gene data show CDR1 as LNHDA and CDR2 as SQIVND (reference sequence). V lost 3 bases and J 3 bases, leaving 10 bases between the germline ends. The CDR3 here is CASSITGLTDTQYF. Partial CDR3 DNA: TGTGCCAGTAGTATCACCGGGTTGACAGATACG. The full variable domain, completed using reference TRBV19 and TRBJ2-3, is DGGITQSPKYLFRKEGQNVTLSCEQNLNHDAMYWYRQDPGQGLRLIYYSQIVNDFQKGDIAEGYSVSREKKESFPLTVTSAQKNPTAFYLCASSITGLTDTQYFGPGTRLTVL.

The chain's CDR3 is CASSWGTLAKNIQYF. The sequenced part of the CDR3 DNA is TGTGCCAGTAGTTGGGGGACATTAGCCAAAAACATT. The chain joins TRBV19 to TRBJ2-4; a possible D gene is TRBD1 (6 bases). Coverage ceases 3 residues before the CDR3 finishes, and the germline J gene fills in the end. CDR3 length equals 15 residues. Per germline, CDR1 LNHDA and CDR2 SQIVND (reference sequence). V lost 5 bases and J lost 0, with 11 bases in between.

A word on this clone: The DNA ends 3 residues before the CDR3 does, and the rest of the CDR3 is filled in from the germline J gene. The J gene is TRBJ1-4, the V gene TRBV6-1; tentatively, D is TRBD1 (5 bases). There are 16 residues in the CDR3. CDR1 and CDR2 from the germline V gene are MNHNS and SASEGT. Between the trimmed V and J ends, which lost 0 bases and 8 bases, there was a span of 16 bases. CDR3: CASSEARGGGWEKLFF. Partial CDR3 DNA: TGTGCCAGCAGTGAAGCGCGGGGTGGGGGTTGGGAAAAA.

Regarding this clone: The CDR3 end lies 3 residues beyond the end of the read and is filled in from the germline J gene. The genes are TRBV9 and TRBJ2-3, with TRBD2 matching over 11 bases. The germline V gene has CDR1 SGDLS and CDR2 YYNGEE. The CDR3 is made up of 16 amino acids. CDR3 amino acids: CASSAVAGGTAWTQYF. The CDR3 bases that were read are TGTGCCAGCAGCGCGGTAGCGGGGGGGACCGCTTGGACG. The variable domain in full, completed from reference TRBV9 and TRBJ2-3, reads DSGVTQTPKHLITATGQRVTLRCSPRSGDLSVYWYQQSLDQGLQFLIQYYNGEERAKGNILERFSAQQFPDLHSELNLSSLELGDSALYFCASSAVAGGTAWTQYFGPGTRLTVL.

Note on this clone: From the germline J gene comes the end of the CDR3, since the read stops 3 residues before it. The chain is built from TRBV5-1 and TRBJ2-3, with 13 bases identical to TRBD2. The CDR3 runs to 16 residues. V dropped 5 bases and J dropped 2; count of bases not matched to a gene: 5. The germline V gene has CDR1 SGHRS and CDR2 YFSETQ. The covered CDR3 bases are TGCGCCAGCAGAAAGGGACTAGCGGGACTCACAGATACG. This codes for CASRKGLAGLTDT. Given in full, the CDR3 is CASRKGLAGLTDTQYF. Looking up the rest from reference TRBV5-1 and TRBJ2-3 gives the full variable domain: KAGVTQTPRYLIKTRGQQVTLSCSPISGHRSVSWYQQTPGQGLQFLFEYFSETQRNKGNFPGRFSGRQFSNSRSEMNVSTLELGDSALYLCASRKGLAGLTDTQYFGPGTRLTVL.